This T cell receptor (beta chain) stems from a study of control samples from healthy donors and cancer patients. Clones were sequenced by immunoSEQ multiplex PCR, and TCRdb holds only the in-frame ones, with some missing. The sample holds tens of thousands of clones, about four fifths seen once. This CDR3 comprises 12 residues. Germline lookup yields CDR1 SEHNR and CDR2 FQNEAQ (reference sequence). The germline V and J ends were trimmed by 5 bases and 9 bases, with 11 bases remaining between them. This clone occurred a few times. The source is a woman aged 50 to 65 with lung cancer. Specimen: PBMCs. The genes are TRBV7-9 and TRBJ1-5; D call uncertain. Here the CDR3 DNA reads TGTGCCAGCAGCCGGGAATCTGGGCCCCAGCATTTT. This encodes CASSRESGPQHF.